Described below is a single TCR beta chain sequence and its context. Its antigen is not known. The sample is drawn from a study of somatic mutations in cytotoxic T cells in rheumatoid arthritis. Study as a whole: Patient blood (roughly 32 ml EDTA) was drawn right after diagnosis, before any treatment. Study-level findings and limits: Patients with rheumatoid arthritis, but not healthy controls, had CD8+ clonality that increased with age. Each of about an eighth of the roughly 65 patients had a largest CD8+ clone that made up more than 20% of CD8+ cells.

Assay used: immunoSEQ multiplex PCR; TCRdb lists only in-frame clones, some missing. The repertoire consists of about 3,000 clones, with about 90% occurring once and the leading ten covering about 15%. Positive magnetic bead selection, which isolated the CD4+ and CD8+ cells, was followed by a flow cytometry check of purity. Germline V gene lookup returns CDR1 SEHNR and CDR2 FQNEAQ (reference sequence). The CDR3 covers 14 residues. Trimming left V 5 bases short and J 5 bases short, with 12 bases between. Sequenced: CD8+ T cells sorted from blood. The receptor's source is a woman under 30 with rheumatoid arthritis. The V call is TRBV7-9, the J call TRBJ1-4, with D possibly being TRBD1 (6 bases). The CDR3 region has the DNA TGTGCCAGCAGCCCCAGGACAGCGAATGAAAAACTGTTTTTT. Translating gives CASSPRTANEKLFF.